This TCR beta chain comes out of a study of T cell responses to AZD1222 COVID-19 vaccine. General study points: It was only after the peak T cell response that any repertoires were sampled. Most donors were white British, females outnumbered males, and clonal diversity was possibly underestimated.

Sequenced by immunoSEQ multiplex PCR; TCRdb stores in-frame clones only, minus some. Of roughly 200,000 clones listed, around 94% were seen once; the top ten hold about 1.2%. The V gene lost 6 bases and the J gene lost 12 bases, with 17 bases spanning the gap. CDR1 and CDR2 (germline): MNHEY, SVGAGI. The CDR3 sequence is 13 residues long. A note on this clone: Its antigen is still unknown.

The TCR comes from an adult in good health. The rearrangement links TRBV6-5 to TRBJ1-4, with D tentatively TRBD1 (5 bases). This sample comprised peripheral blood, obtained on day 0 of AZD1222 vaccination. CDR3 DNA: TGTGCCAGCAGGGATAAGTGGGGCGCGGAACTGTTTTTT. Translation: CASRDKWGAELFF.